What follows are 8 T cell receptor beta chains derived from one specimen sequenced in a study of cytomegalovirus exposure and HLA in healthy donors. PCR primers comprised 60 Vbeta and 13 Jbeta primers. The protocol was immunoSEQ multiplex PCR, while the TCRdb copy is restricted to in-frame clones and leaves out a portion. The repertoire consists of 200,000 to 250,000 clones, with approximately 90% occurring once and the leading ten covering about 1%. Sequenced material: PBMCs. All receptors come from a young woman in good health and CMV-seronegative.

The CDR3 reads CASSLQVNTEAFF. As DNA, the CDR3 is TGTGCCAGCAGCCTACAGGTGAACACTGAAGCTTTCTTT. V and J are TRBV7-2 and TRBJ1-1; the D gene is possibly TRBD1 (5 bases). Germline V gene data show CDR1 as SGHTA and CDR2 as FQGNSA. Trimming shortened V by 5 bases and J by 0 bases, and 7 bases separated the two germline ends. The CDR3 consists of 13 residues.

CDR3 protein: CASSQDGKGAEYGYTF. DNA for the CDR3: TGCGCCAGCAGCCAAGATGGAAAGGGGGCAGAATATGGCTACACCTTC. V and J are TRBV4-1 and TRBJ1-2, with 7 bases that match TRBD1. There are 16 residues in the CDR3. Looked up from germline, CDR1 is MGHRA and CDR2 is YSYEKL. J gave up 5 bases and V 0 bases, and 9 bases lay outside the gene matches.

The rearrangement links TRBV12-5 to TRBJ2-3, with 7 bases aligning to TRBD2. Germline V gene data show CDR1 as LGHNT and CDR2 as FRNRAP. J was trimmed by 5 bases and V by 6 bases; bases with no gene match: 5. This CDR3 region has 13 residues. In nucleotides, the CDR3 is TGTGCTAGTGGAAGGGGAGGGGTAGATACGCAGTATTTT. It is translated as CASGRGGVDTQYF.

V and J are TRBV28 and TRBJ2-6; no definite D call. V gave up 3 bases and J gave up 0 bases, with 9 bases separating them. This CDR3 is 16 amino acids long. Germline values: CDR1 MDHEN, CDR2 SYDVKM. CDR3 coding DNA: TGTGCCAGCAGTTTCCGGTGGTTCTCTGGGGCCAACGTCCTGACTTTC. Encoded protein: CASSFRWFSGANVLTF.

V and J are TRBV7-2 and TRBJ2-7; possibly TRBD2 for D (7 bases). The CDR3 has 15 amino acids. Germline V gene data show CDR1 as SGHTA and CDR2 as FQGNSA. V was cut by 8 bases and J by 3 bases, with 20 bases left in between. The CDR3 here is CASAGAGGPLYEQYF. For the CDR3, the DNA is TGTGCCAGCGCGGGGGCCGGGGGGCCTCTCTACGAGCAGTACTTC.

The chain employs TRBV9 and TRBJ2-7, with 7 bases identical to TRBD1. CDR1 SGDLS and CDR2 YYNGEE come from the germline V gene. With V trimmed by 1 base and J by 7 bases, 8 bases remained unmatched. This CDR3 contains 14 residues. The CDR3 sequence is CASSVHRGTGEQYF. CDR3 bases: TGTGCCAGCAGCGTACACAGGGGAACGGGGGAGCAGTACTTC.

This clone came up once. V usage is TRBV11-3 and J usage is TRBJ2-5; tentatively, D is TRBD2 (5 bases). Germline loops: CDR1 SGHNT, CDR2 YENEEA. The CDR3 loop spans 13 amino acids. The V and J ends lost 2 bases and 5 bases respectively, with 9 bases between them. The CDR3 DNA is TGTGCCAGCAGCTTAATAGAGCGGGAGACCCAGTACTTC. The encoded protein is CASSLIERETQYF. Full variable domain (outside the CDR3, taken from reference TRBV11-3 and TRBJ2-5): EAGVVQSPRYKIIEKKQPVAFWCNPISGHNTLYWYLQNLGQGPELLIRYENEEAVDDSQLPKDRFSAERLKGVDSTLKIQPAELGDSAVYLCASSLIERETQYFGPGTRLLVL.

The V and J genes are TRBV7-2 and TRBJ1-4, with D tentatively TRBD1 (6 bases). Trimming took 3 bases from V and 0 from J, leaving 17 bases between them. In germline, CDR1 is SGHTA, CDR2 FQGNSA. The CDR3 runs 18 residues. CDR3 nucleotide sequence: TGTGCCAGCAGCTTGGGATTGGGAAGACAGGCAACTAATGAAAAACTGTTTTTT. It translates to CASSLGLGRQATNEKLFF.